The following is a T cell receptor (beta chain) sequence with its context. This entry belongs to a study of cytomegalovirus exposure and HLA in healthy donors. 13 Jbeta primers and 60 Vbeta primers were used for the PCR. The data were produced by immunoSEQ multiplex PCR, yet TCRdb's version contains in-frame clones alone and is incomplete. The sample totals about 51,000 clones. With 4 bases clipped from V and 3 bases from J, the junction kept 11 bases outside the gene matches. The CDR3 loop spans 16 amino acids. The germline gives CDR1 LGHNA, CDR2 YSLEER. The sequence came from a female donor in good health and CMV-seronegative. The chain combines TRBV4-3 with TRBJ2-7; TRBD2 matches at 8 bases. The source material was PBMCs. CDR3 amino acids: CASSPDWIAGNYEQYF. The CDR3, as DNA: TGCGCCAGCAGCCCAGATTGGATAGCGGGGAACTACGAGCAGTACTTC.